Listed below are T cell receptor beta chains from one sample, sequenced in a study of cytomegalovirus exposure and HLA in healthy donors. Some clones are missing from TCRdb's copy, which holds only in-frame ones; the method was immunoSEQ multiplex PCR. The table records tens of thousands of clones, 89% of them present only once. The sequenced sample was PBMCs. Source of these receptors: a woman between 18 and 29 years old in good health and CMV-seronegative. The conserved cysteine and the conserved F or W are not part of the CDR3 here. Each record gives: D gene, V gene, CDR3 protein. D genes are given only for firm matches.

D: TRBD1
V: TRBV28
CDR3: ASRSIGQGGEQY

D: .
V: TRBV19
CDR3: ASSIRGTTSDEQF

D: TRBD2
V: TRBV9
CDR3: ASNGGGLLETQY

D: .
V: TRBV6-5
CDR3: ASSQGHRTYGYT

D: TRBD1
V: TRBV15
CDR3: ATSSRTGAYEQY

D: .
V: TRBV28
CDR3: ASSFADFDYNEQF

D: .
V: TRBV2
CDR3: ASSEATSINSEKLF

D: TRBD1
V: TRBV28
CDR3: ASSSGTGGFYGYT

D: TRBD1
V: TRBV6-1
CDR3: ATEDRQLYEQY

D: .
V: TRBV6-4
CDR3: ASSPTGLAGNTIY

D: TRBD2
V: TRBV5-1
CDR3: ASSSGLEMETQY

D: TRBD2
V: TRBV7-2
CDR3: ASSFSLAGRPTQY

D: TRBD2
V: TRBV2
CDR3: ASSERSLAASYNEQF

D: TRBD2
V: TRBV28
CDR3: ASSSGGGYQETQY

D: .
V: TRBV19
CDR3: ASSIVVSNTEAF

D: .
V: TRBV7-8
CDR3: ASSIRTAYEQY

D: TRBD2
V: TRBV7-9
CDR3: ASSLASGLGYEQY

D: TRBD1
V: TRBV7-7
CDR3: ASSLADRGNTGELF

D: TRBD2
V: TRBV6-4
CDR3: ASSDAGGFYNEQF

D: .
V: TRBV27
CDR3: ASSPGRAPYGYT

D: .
V: TRBV28
CDR3: ASSLPYSPLH

D: .
V: TRBV28
CDR3: ASSPTTGSEGNTIY

D: .
V: TRBV18
CDR3: ASSPADLTKNIQY

D: TRBD2
V: TRBV2
CDR3: ASSVPSGSTDTQY

D: .
V: TRBV4-2
CDR3: ASSQESGQNTEAF

D: .
V: TRBV2
CDR3: ASSELSGANVLT

D: TRBD1
V: TRBV6-6
CDR3: ASSYARQGTEAF

D: TRBD1
V: TRBV5-4
CDR3: ASSGTGTGHEQY

D: TRBD1
V: TRBV7-2
CDR3: ASSLRGGQGADTQY

D: .
V: TRBV15
CDR3: ATSRDKAQPQH

D: .
V: TRBV5-1
CDR3: ASSSGSTDTQY

D: TRBD1
V: TRBV6-6
CDR3: ATRTGLGVGGNTIY

D: .
V: TRBV5-1
CDR3: ASSLGDEQY

D: .
V: TRBV28
CDR3: AHSALQETQY

D: .
V: TRBV5-1
CDR3: ASSTHWGPDGYT

D: TRBD1
V: TRBV6-5
CDR3: ASGWGQGAYEQY

D: TRBD1
V: TRBV7-6
CDR3: ASSRQGYGELF

D: .
V: TRBV28
CDR3: ASRFLYSGANVLT

D: TRBD2
V: TRBV4-1
CDR3: ASSQVSAGEQETQY

D: TRBD1
V: TRBV7-9
CDR3: ASSLAGQSYEQY

D: TRBD1
V: TRBV27
CDR3: ASTRDRGNTEAF

D: .
V: TRBV14
CDR3: ASSQSWGGDYGYT

D: .
V: TRBV2
CDR3: ASSLNTDTQY

D: .
V: TRBV7-9
CDR3: ASSRPGSPNEKLF

D: TRBD2
V: TRBV5-5
CDR3: ASSLAGGDSYEQY

D: .
V: TRBV28
CDR3: ASSFDSYGYT

D: .
V: TRBV7-8
CDR3: ASSLALPGLNNQPQH

D: TRBD1
V: TRBV5-4
CDR3: ASSYKGQGIGGYT

D: TRBD1
V: TRBV19
CDR3: ASIPQGAGDTEAF

D: TRBD2
V: TRBV7-4
CDR3: ASSPRAGEYEQY

D: TRBD2
V: TRBV7-6
CDR3: ASSFSGGPTDTQY

D: .
V: TRBV19
CDR3: ASSDEQGGRSQPQH

D: TRBD2
V: TRBV19
CDR3: ASRTNRRGVDTDTQY

D: .
V: TRBV11-3
CDR3: ASSVGGDYEQY

D: .
V: TRBV5-1
CDR3: ASSLDTNSYEQY